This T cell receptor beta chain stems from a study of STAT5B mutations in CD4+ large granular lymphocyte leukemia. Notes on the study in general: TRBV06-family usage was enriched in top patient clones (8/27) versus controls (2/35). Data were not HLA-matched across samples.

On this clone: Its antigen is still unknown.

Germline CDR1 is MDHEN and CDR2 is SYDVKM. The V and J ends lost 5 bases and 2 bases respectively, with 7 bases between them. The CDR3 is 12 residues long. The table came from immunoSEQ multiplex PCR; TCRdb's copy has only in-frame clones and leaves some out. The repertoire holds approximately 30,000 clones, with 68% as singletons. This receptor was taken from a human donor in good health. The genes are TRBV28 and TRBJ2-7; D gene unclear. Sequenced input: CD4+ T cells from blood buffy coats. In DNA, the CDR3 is TGTGCCAGCAGTCGAAACACCTACGAGCAGTACTTC. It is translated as CASSRNTYEQYF.